The 8 T cell receptor beta chains below all came from one sample that was sequenced in a study of CD8 T cells in Susac syndrome. The authors reverse transcribed roughly 0.5 to 1 ug RNA with random hexamers. Via MiXCR, TCRdb re-called the immunoSEQ multiplex PCR reads, giving one row per CDR3 protein. This sample has 73,000 or so distinct CDR3 sequences, with about 95% found just once. Sequencing input: CD8+ T cells from PBMCs. The receptors were gathered from a human donor with multiple sclerosis.

This clonotype was picked up a small number of times. For the CDR3, the DNA is TGTGCCAGCAGCCCCGGGACAACGAACACCGGGGAGCTGTTTTTT. It specifies CASSPGTTNTGELFF. The rearrangement uses TRBV7-9 and TRBJ2-2, with D possibly matching TRBD1 (6 bases). The V gene lost 5 bases and the J gene lost 0 bases, with 10 bases spanning the gap. The germline V gene has CDR1 SEHNR and CDR2 FQNEAQ (reference sequence). This CDR3 is 15 amino acids long.

This CDR3 reads CASSLVAPTEYTGELFF. CDR3 in DNA: TGTGCCAGCAGTTTAGTTGCCCCAACAGAGTACACCGGGGAGCTGTTTTTT. The gene calls are TRBV27 and TRBJ2-2; D is unclear. Trimming cost V 2 bases and J 3 bases, with 16 bases left between them. The germline CDR1 and CDR2 sequences are MNHEY and SMNVEV (reference sequence). The CDR3 contains 17 residues.

The genes are TRBV29-1 and TRBJ1-2; D is unclear. Germline V gene sequence: CDR1 SQVTM, CDR2 ANQGSEA. The CDR3 spans 14 residues. V was shortened by 0 bases and J by 4 bases, with 12 bases between the two germline ends. The CDR3 DNA follows: TGCAGCGTTGAAGATAACGGGTTATTCTATGGCTACACCTTC. As protein: CSVEDNGLFYGYTF.

This chain uses TRBV27 with TRBJ2-7, with D unclear. V was trimmed by 3 bases and J by 4 bases, leaving 10 bases between them. Germline lookup yields CDR1 MNHEY and CDR2 SMNVEV (reference sequence). The CDR3 length is 13 residues. CDR3 in DNA: TGTGCCAGCAGTTTGCGGACCGAATACGAGCAGTACTTC. Encoded protein: CASSLRTEYEQYF.

The rearrangement joins TRBV9 to TRBJ1-2, with a possible D match to TRBD1 (6 bases). V was shortened by 4 bases and J by 1 base, with 17 bases between the two germline ends. The germline V gene has CDR1 SGDLS and CDR2 YYNGEE. CDR3 size: 16 residues. In DNA, the CDR3 is TGTGCCAGCAGCCCGAATTCCGGGACAAGTAACTATGGCTACACCTTC. Its protein is CASSPNSGTSNYGYTF.

The rearrangement uses TRBV23-1 and TRBJ1-2; the D gene is possibly TRBD1 (5 bases). TRBV23-1 counts as an open reading frame of uncertain function. Trimming took off 4 bases at V and 8 bases at J, with 17 bases between the two ends. The CDR3 consists of 14 residues. The CDR3 DNA reads TGCGCCAGCAGTCCGGGACGGCTGAGCTCAGGCTACACCTTC. Protein product: CASSPGRLSSGYTF.

The chain couples TRBV5-4 to TRBJ2-5, with a possible D match to TRBD1 (5 bases). Trimming left V 4 bases short and J 2 bases short, with 9 bases between. Germline V gene lookup returns CDR1 SGHNT and CDR2 YYREEE (reference sequence). The CDR3 totals 13 residues. The CDR3, as DNA: TGTGCCAGCAGCGACAGTTCTCAAGAGACCCAGTACTTC. Translating gives CASSDSSQETQYF. Full variable domain (missing parts from reference TRBV5-4 and TRBJ2-5): ETGVTQSPTHLIKTRGQQVTLRCSSQSGHNTVSWYQQALGQGPQFIFQYYREEENGRGNFPPRFSGLQFPNYSSELNVNALELDDSALYLCASSDSSQETQYFGPGTRLLVL.

The chain combines TRBV5-1 with TRBJ2-2; D not certain. This CDR3 is built from 16 residues. Between the trimmed V and J ends, which lost 0 bases and 4 bases, there was a span of 13 bases. Looked up from germline, CDR1 is SGHRS and CDR2 is YFSETQ. The CDR3 here is CASSLESALGTGELFF. CDR3 DNA sequence: TGCGCCAGCAGCTTGGAGAGCGCGTTGGGCACCGGGGAGCTGTTTTTT.